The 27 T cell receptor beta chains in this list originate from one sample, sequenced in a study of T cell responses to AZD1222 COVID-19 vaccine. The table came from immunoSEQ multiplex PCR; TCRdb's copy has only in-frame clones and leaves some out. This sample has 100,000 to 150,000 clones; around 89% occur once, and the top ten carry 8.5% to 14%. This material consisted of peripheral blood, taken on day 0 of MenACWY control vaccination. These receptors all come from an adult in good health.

The CDR3 protein is CASSLGQGRNEQYF. In DNA form, the CDR3 reads TGCGCCAGCAGCTTGGGACAGGGGCGGAACGAGCAGTACTTC. The chain employs TRBV5-1 and TRBJ2-7; 8 nucleotides match TRBD1. The germline CDR1 and CDR2 sequences are SGHRS and YFSETQ. The J segment lost 5 bases and the V segment lost 0 bases, leaving 4 bases of the junction unmatched. The CDR3 is made up of 14 amino acids.

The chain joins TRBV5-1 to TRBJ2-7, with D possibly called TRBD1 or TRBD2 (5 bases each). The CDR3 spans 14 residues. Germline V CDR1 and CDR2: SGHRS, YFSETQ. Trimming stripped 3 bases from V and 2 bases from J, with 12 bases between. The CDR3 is CASSSRGSPYEQYF. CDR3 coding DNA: TGCGCCAGCAGCTCCCGGGGCTCCCCCTACGAGCAGTACTTC.

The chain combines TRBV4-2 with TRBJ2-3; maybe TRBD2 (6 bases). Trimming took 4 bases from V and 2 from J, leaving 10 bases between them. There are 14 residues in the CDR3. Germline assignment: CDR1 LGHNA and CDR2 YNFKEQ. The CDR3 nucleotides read TGTGCCAGCAGCCCGCGGGGCTACACAGATACGCAGTATTTT. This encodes CASSPRGYTDTQYF.

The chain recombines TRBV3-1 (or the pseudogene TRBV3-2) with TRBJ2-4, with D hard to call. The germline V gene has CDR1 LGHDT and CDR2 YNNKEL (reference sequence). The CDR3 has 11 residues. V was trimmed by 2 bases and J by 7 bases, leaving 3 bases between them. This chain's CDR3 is CASSQRNIQYF. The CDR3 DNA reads TGTGCCAGCAGCCAAAGGAACATTCAGTACTTC.

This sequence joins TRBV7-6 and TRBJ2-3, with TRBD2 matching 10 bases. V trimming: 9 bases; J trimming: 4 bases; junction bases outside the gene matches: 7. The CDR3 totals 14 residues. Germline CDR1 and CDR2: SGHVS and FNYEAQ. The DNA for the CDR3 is TGTGCCAGTGCCGGGACTAGCGTCGCAGATACGCAGTATTTT. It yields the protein CASAGTSVADTQYF.

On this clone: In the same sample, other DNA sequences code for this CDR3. DNA of the CDR3: TGTGCCAGCAGCCCCGGACTAGCGGTCACCTACGAGCAGTACTTC. This codes for CASSPGLAVTYEQYF. V and J are TRBV27 and TRBJ2-7; 10 nucleotides agree with TRBD2. CDR3 length: 15 residues. With V trimmed by 6 bases and J by 2 bases, 7 bases remained unmatched. The germline V gene has CDR1 MNHEY and CDR2 SMNVEV (reference sequence).

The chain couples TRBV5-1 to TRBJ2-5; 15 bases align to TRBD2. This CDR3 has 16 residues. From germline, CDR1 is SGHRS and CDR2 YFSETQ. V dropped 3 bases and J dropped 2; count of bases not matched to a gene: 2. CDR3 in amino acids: CASSSGLAGGQETQYF. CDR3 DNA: TGCGCCAGCAGCTCCGGACTAGCGGGAGGGCAAGAGACCCAGTACTTC.

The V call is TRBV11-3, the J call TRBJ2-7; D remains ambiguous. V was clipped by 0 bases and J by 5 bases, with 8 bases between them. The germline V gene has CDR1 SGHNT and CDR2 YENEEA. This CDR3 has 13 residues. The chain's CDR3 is CASSLDPHNEQYF. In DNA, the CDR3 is TGTGCCAGCAGCTTAGATCCGCACAACGAGCAGTACTTC.

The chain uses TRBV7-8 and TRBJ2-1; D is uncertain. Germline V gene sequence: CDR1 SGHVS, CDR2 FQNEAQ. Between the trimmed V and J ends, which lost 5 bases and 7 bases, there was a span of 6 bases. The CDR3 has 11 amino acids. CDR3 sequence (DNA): TGTGCCAGCAGCCCTCGGAATGAGCAGTTCTTC. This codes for CASSPRNEQFF. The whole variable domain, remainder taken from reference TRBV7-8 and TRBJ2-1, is GAGVSQSPRYKVAKRGQDVALRCDPISGHVSLFWYQQALGQGPEFLTYFQNEAQLDKSGLPSDRFFAERPEGSVSTLKIQRTQQEDSAVYLCASSPRNEQFFGPGTRLTVL.

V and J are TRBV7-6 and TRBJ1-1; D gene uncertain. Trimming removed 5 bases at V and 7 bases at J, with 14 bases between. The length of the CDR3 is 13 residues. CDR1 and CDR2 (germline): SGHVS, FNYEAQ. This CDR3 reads CASSAAPGGEAFF. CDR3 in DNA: TGTGCCAGCAGCGCGGCCCCGGGAGGTGAAGCTTTCTTT.

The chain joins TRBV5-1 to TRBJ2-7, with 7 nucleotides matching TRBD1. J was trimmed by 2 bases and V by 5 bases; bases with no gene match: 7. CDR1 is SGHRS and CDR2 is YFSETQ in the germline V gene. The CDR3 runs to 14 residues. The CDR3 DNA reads TGCGCCAGCAGGACCGAGGGGGCCCCCTACGAGCAGTACTTC. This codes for CASRTEGAPYEQYF.

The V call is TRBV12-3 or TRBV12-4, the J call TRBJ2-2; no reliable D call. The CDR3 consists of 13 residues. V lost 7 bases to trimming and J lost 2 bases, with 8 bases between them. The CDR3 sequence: CASTRDNTGELFF. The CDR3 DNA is TGTGCCAGCACCAGAGACAACACCGGGGAGCTGTTTTTT.

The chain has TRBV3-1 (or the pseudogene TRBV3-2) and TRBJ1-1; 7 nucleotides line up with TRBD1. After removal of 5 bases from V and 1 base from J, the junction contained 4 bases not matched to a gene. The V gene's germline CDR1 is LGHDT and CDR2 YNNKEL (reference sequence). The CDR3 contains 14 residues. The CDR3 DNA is TGTGCCAGCAGCGGAAGGGACAGGAACACTGAAGCTTTCTTT. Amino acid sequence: CASSGRDRNTEAFF.

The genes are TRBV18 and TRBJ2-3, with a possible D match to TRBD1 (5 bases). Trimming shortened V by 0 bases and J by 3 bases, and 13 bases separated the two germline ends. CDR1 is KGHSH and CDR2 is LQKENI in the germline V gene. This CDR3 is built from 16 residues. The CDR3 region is CASSPPMRQSTDTQYF. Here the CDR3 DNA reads TGTGCCAGCTCACCACCTATGAGACAGAGTACAGATACGCAGTATTTT.

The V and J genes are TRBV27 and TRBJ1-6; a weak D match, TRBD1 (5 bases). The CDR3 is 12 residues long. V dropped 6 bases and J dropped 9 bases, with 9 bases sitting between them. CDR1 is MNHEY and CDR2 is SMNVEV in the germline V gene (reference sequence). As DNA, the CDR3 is TGTGCCAGCAGGGGGACTGCTTCACCCCTCCACTTT. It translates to CASRGTASPLHF.

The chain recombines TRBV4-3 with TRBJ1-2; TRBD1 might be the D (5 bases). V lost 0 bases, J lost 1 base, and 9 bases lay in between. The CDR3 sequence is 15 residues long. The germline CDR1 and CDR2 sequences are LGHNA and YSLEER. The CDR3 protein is CASSQERGGNYGYTF. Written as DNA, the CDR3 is TGCGCCAGCAGCCAAGAACGCGGGGGTAACTATGGCTACACCTTC.

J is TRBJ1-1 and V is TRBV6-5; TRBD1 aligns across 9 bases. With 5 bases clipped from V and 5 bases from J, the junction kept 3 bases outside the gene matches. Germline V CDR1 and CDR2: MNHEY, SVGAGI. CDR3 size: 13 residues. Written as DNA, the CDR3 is TGTGCCAGCAGTAGGGACAGGGTTACTGAAGCTTTCTTT. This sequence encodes CASSRDRVTEAFF.

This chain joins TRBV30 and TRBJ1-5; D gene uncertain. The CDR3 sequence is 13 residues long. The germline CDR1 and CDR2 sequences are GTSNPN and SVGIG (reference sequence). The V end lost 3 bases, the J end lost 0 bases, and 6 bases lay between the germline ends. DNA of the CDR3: TGTGCCTGGAGCAGGAATAGCAATCAGCCCCAGCATTTT. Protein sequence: CAWSRNSNQPQHF.

The CDR3 protein is CASSDRGRAEAFF. The CDR3 coding sequence is TGTGCCAGTAGTGATCGAGGAAGGGCTGAAGCTTTCTTT. This chain connects TRBV19 to TRBJ1-1; D not resolved. Trimming removed 5 bases at V and 6 bases at J, with 13 bases between. The CDR3 extends over 13 amino acids. Germline V gene sequence: CDR1 LNHDA, CDR2 SQIVND (reference sequence).

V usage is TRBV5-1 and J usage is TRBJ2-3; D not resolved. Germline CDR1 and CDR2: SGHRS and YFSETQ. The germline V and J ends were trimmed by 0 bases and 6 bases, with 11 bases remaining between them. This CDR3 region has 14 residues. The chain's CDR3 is CASSLGSYADTQYF. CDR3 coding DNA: TGCGCCAGCAGCTTGGGTAGTTATGCGGATACGCAGTATTTT.

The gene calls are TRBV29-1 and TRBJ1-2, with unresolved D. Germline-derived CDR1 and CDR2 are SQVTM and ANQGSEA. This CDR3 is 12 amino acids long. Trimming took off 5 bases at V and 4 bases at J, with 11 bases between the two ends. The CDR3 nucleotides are TGCAGCGTTAATGGACGAGGCTATGGCTACACCTTC. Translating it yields CSVNGRGYGYTF.

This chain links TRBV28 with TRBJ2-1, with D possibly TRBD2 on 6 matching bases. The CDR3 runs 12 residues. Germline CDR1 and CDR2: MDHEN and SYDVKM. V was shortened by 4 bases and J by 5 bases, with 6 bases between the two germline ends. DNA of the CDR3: TGTGCCAGCAGTTGGGGGGACAATGAGCAGTTCTTC. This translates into CASSWGDNEQFF.

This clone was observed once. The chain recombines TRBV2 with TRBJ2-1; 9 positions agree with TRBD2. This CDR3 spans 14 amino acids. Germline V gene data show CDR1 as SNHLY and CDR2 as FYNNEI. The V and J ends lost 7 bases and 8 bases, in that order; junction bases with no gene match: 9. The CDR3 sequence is CASTSGTSLHEQFF. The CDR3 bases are TGTGCCAGCACGTCCGGGACTAGCCTACATGAGCAGTTCTTC.

The CDR3 protein is CASSSNKPSGNTIYF. The DNA of the CDR3 is TGTGCCAGCAGCTCGAACAAGCCCTCTGGAAACACCATATATTTT. The genes are TRBV7-9 and TRBJ1-3; D not certain. V was clipped by 4 bases and J by 0 bases, with 10 bases between them. Germline lookup yields CDR1 SEHNR and CDR2 FQNEAQ (reference sequence). CDR3 length equals 15 residues.

Here the CDR3 DNA reads TGTGCCAGGGGGGAGTGGAGCTCCTACGAGCAGTACTTC. Its protein is CARGEWSSYEQYF. The chain is built from TRBV7-4 and TRBJ2-7; D is tentatively TRBD1 or TRBD2 (5 bases each). This CDR3 is 13 amino acids long. CDR1 SGHVT and CDR2 SQSDAQ come from the germline V gene. V lost 9 bases to trimming and J lost 0 bases, with 12 bases between them.

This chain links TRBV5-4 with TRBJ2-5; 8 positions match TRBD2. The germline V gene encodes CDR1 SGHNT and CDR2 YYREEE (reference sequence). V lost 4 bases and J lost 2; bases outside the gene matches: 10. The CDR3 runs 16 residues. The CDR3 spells CASSRFQGGRQETQYF. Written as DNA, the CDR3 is TGTGCCAGCAGCCGCTTCCAGGGCGGGAGGCAAGAGACCCAGTACTTC.

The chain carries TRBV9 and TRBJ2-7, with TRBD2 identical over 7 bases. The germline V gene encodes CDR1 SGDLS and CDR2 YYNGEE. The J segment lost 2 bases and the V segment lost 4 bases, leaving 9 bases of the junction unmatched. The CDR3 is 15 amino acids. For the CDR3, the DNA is TGTGCCAGCAGCCCGCGGGGGACGGGGACCTACGAGCAGTACTTC. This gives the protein CASSPRGTGTYEQYF.